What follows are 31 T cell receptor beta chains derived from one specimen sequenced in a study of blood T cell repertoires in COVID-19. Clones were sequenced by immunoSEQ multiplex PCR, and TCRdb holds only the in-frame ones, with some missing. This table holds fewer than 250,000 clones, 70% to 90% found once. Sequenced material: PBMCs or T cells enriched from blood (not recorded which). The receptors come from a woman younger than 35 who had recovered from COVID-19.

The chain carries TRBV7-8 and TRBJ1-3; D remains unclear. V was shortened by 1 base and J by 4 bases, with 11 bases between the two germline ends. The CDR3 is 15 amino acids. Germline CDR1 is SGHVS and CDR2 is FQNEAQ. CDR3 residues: CASSLGQSTGNTIYF. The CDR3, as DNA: TGTGCCAGCAGCTTAGGGCAATCAACCGGAAACACCATATATTTT.

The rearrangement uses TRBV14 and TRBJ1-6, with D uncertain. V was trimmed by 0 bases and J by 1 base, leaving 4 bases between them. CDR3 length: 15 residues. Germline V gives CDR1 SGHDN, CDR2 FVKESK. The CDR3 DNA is TGTGCCAGCAGCCAAGAGCAGTCCTATAATTCACCCCTCCACTTT. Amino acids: CASSQEQSYNSPLHF.

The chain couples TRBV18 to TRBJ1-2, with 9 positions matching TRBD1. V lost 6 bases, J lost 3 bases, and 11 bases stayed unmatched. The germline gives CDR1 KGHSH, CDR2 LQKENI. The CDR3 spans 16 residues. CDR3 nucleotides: TGTGCCAGCTCGGAGGGACAGGGCCCAGGATACTATGGCTACACCTTC. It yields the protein CASSEGQGPGYYGYTF.

The CDR3, as DNA: TGTGCCAGCAGCGTAGGAGCGGGGGGGTCGGGAGAGACCCAGTACTTC. This sequence encodes CASSVGAGGSGETQYF. This sequence joins TRBV9 and TRBJ2-5; TRBD2 aligns across 10 bases. CDR1 is SGDLS and CDR2 is YYNGEE in the germline V gene. The V and J ends lost 0 bases and 4 bases, in that order; junction bases with no gene match: 6. There are 16 residues in the CDR3.

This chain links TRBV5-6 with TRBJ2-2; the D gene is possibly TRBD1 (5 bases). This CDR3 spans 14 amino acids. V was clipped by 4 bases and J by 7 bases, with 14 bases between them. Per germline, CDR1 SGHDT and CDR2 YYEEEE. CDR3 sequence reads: CASSLRQTNGELFF. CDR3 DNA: TGTGCCAGCAGCCTGAGACAGACGAACGGGGAGCTGTTTTTT.

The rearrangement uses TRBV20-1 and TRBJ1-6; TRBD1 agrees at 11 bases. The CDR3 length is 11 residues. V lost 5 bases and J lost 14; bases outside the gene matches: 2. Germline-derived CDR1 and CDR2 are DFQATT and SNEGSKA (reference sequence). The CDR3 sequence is CSAGQGATLHF. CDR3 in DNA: TGCAGTGCTGGACAGGGGGCAACCCTCCACTTT.

The DNA of the CDR3 is TGTGCCAGCAGTCCACAGGGGGCGAGGAATCAGCCCCAGCATTTT. The encoded protein is CASSPQGARNQPQHF. This rearrangement joins TRBV6-5 to TRBJ1-5; the match to TRBD1 covers 9 bases. The length of the CDR3 is 15 residues. J lost 4 bases, V lost 5 bases, and 6 bases had no gene match. In germline, CDR1 is MNHEY, CDR2 SVGAGI.

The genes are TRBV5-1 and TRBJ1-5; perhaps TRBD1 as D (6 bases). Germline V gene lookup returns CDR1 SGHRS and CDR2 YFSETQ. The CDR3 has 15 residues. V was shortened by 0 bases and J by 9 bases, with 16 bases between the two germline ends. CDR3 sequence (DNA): TGCGCCAGCAGCTTGGGGGCAGGGGTGGAGTGGCCCCAGCATTTT. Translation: CASSLGAGVEWPQHF.

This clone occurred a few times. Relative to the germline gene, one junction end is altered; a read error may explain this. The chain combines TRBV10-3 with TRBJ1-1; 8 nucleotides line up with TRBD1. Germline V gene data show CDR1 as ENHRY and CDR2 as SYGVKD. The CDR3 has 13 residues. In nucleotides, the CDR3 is TGTGCCATCGGTGACAGGGGTGTCACTGAAGCTTTCTTT. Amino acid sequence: CAIGDRGVTEAFF.

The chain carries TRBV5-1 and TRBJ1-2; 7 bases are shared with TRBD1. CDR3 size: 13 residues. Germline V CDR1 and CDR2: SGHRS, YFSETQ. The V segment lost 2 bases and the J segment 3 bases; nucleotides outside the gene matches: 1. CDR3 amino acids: CASSFQGDYGYTF. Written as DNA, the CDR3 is TGCGCCAGCAGCTTTCAGGGGGACTATGGCTACACCTTC. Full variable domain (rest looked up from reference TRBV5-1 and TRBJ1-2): KAGVTQTPRYLIKTRGQQVTLSCSPISGHRSVSWYQQTPGQGLQFLFEYFSETQRNKGNFPGRFSGRQFSNSRSEMNVSTLELGDSALYLCASSFQGDYGYTFGSGTRLTVV.

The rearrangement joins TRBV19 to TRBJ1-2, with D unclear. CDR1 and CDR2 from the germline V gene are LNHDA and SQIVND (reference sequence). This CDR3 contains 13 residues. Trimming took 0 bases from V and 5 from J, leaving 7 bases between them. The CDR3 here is CASSIEQPYGYTF. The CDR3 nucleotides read TGTGCCAGTAGTATAGAACAGCCGTATGGCTACACCTTC.

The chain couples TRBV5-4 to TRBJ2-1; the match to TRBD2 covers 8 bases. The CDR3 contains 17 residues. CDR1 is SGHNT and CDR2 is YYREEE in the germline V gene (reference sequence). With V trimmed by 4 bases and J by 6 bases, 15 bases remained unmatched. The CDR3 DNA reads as TGTGCCAGCAGCCCAATAATATTAGCGGGGTTACTCAATGAGCAGTTCTTC. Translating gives CASSPIILAGLLNEQFF.

The CDR3 nucleotides read TGTGCCAGCGCGAAAGGGGTTTATGGCTACACCTTC. Translation: CASAKGVYGYTF. The V call is TRBV9, the J call TRBJ1-2; weak D call: TRBD1 (5 bases). Between the trimmed V and J ends, which lost 7 bases and 5 bases, there was a span of 12 bases. The CDR3 covers 12 residues. The germline V gene has CDR1 SGDLS and CDR2 YYNGEE.

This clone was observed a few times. The CDR3 DNA reads as TGCGCCAGCAGCTGGTCAGGGGCCGGGTGGGGCTACACCTTC. Translation gives CASSWSGAGWGYTF. V gene TRBV5-1 combines with J gene TRBJ1-2, with a tentative D call TRBD1 (6 bases). There are 14 residues in the CDR3. Germline assignment: CDR1 SGHRS and CDR2 YFSETQ. The V end was cut by 3 bases, the J end by 8 bases, with 17 bases between. Drawing the rest from reference TRBV5-1 and TRBJ1-2, the complete variable domain is KAGVTQTPRYLIKTRGQQVTLSCSPISGHRSVSWYQQTPGQGLQFLFEYFSETQRNKGNFPGRFSGRQFSNSRSEMNVSTLELGDSALYLCASSWSGAGWGYTFGSGTRLTVV.

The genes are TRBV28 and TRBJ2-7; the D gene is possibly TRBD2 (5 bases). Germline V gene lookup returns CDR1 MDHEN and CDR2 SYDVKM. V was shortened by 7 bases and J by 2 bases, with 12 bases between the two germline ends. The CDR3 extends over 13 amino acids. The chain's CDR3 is CASTLPGTYEQYF. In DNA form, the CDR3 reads TGTGCCAGCACCCTGCCCGGGACCTACGAGCAGTACTTC.

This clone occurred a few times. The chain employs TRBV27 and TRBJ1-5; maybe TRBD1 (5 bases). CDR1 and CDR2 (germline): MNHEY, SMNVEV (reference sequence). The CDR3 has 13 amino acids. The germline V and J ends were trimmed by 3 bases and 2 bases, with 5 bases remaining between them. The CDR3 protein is CASSFRGNQPQHF. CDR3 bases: TGTGCCAGCAGTTTCAGGGGCAATCAGCCCCAGCATTTT.

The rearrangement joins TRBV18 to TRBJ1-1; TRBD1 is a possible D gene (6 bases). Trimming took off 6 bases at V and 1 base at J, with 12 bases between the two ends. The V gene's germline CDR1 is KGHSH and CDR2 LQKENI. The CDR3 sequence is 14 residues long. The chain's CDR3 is CASSPWTANTEAFF. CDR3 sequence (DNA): TGTGCCAGCTCGCCCTGGACAGCGAACACTGAAGCTTTCTTT.

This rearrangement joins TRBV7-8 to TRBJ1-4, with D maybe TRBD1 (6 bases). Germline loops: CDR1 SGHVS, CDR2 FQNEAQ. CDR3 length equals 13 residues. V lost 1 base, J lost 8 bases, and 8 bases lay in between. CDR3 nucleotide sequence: TGTGCCAGCAGCTTAGACAGGGTGGAAAAACTGTTTTTT. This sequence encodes CASSLDRVEKLFF.

The CDR3: CASTLGTALVYGYTF. CDR3 sequence (DNA): TGTGCCAGCACACTAGGGACAGCCCTAGTCTATGGCTACACCTTC. This chain links TRBV7-9 with TRBJ1-2, with TRBD1 matching 7 bases. J was trimmed by 4 bases and V by 7 bases; bases with no gene match: 12. There are 15 residues in the CDR3. The germline V gene encodes CDR1 SEHNR and CDR2 FQNEAQ (reference sequence).

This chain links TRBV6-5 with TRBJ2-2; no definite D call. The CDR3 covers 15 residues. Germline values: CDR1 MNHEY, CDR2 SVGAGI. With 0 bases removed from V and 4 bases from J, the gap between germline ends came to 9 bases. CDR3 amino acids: CASSYSIQTTGELFF. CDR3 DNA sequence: TGTGCCAGCAGTTACTCGATACAGACCACCGGGGAGCTGTTTTTT.

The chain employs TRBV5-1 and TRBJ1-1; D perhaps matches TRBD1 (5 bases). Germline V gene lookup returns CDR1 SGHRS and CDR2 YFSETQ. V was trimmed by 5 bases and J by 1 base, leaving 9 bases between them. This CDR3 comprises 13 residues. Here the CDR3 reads CASSVGQNTEAFF. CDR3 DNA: TGCGCCAGCAGTGTGGGGCAGAACACTGAAGCTTTCTTT.

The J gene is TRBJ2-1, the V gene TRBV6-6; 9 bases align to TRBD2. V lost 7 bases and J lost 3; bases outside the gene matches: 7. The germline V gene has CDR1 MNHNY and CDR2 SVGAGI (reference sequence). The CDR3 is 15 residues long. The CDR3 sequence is CASNPAGGRYNEQFF. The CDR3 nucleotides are TGTGCCAGCAATCCCGCGGGGGGGCGCTACAATGAGCAGTTCTTC.

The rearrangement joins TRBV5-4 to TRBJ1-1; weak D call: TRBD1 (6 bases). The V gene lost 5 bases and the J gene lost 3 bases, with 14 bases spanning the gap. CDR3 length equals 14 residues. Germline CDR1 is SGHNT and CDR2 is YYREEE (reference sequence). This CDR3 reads CASRPRGADTEAFF. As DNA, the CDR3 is TGTGCCAGCAGACCCAGGGGCGCGGACACTGAAGCTTTCTTT.

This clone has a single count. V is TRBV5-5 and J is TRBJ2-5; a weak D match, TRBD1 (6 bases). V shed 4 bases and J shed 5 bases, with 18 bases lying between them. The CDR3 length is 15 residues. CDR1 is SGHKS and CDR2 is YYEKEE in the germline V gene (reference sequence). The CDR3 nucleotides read TGTGCCAGCAGCCCCCCGACAGGTCTCAAGGAGACCCAGTACTTC. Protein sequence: CASSPPTGLKETQYF.

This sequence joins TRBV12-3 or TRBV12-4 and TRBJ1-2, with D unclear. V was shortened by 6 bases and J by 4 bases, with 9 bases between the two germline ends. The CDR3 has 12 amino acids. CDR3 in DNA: TGTGCCAGCAGCCGACAAACCTATGGCTACACCTTC. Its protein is CASSRQTYGYTF.

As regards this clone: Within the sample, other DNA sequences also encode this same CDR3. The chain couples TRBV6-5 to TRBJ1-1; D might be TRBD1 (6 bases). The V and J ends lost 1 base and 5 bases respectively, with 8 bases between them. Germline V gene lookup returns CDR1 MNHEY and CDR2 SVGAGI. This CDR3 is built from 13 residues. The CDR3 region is CASSYFRGTEAFF. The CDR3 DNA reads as TGTGCCAGCAGTTACTTCAGGGGTACTGAAGCTTTCTTT.

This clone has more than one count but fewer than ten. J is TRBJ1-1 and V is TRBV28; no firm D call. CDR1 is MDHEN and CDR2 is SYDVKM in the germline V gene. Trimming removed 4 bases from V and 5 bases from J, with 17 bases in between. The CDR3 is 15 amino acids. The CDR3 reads CASSYAKGSGTEAFF. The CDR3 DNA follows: TGTGCCAGCAGTTATGCGAAAGGAAGCGGGACTGAAGCTTTCTTT.

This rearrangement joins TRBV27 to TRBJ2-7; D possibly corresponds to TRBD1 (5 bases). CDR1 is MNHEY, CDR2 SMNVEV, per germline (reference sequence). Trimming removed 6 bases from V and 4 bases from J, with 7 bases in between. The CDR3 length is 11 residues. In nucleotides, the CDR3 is TGTGCCAGCAGCCCAGGGTACGAGCAGTACTTC. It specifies CASSPGYEQYF.

The DNA of the CDR3 is TGTGCCAGCAGTCCCTGGGCGGGGGGGCCATACAATGAGCAGTTCTTC. Amino acid sequence: CASSPWAGGPYNEQFF. The chain couples TRBV7-3 to TRBJ2-1, with 9 bases lining up with TRBD2. CDR3 size: 16 residues. The germline gives CDR1 SGHTA, CDR2 FQGTGA. Germline trimming cut 6 bases from V and 4 bases from J; bases unmatched to any gene: 10.

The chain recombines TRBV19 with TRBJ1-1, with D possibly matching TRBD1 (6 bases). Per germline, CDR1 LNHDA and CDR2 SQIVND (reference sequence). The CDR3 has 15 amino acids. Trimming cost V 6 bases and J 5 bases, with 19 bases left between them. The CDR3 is CASSPTQGRPTEAFF. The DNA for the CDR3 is TGTGCCAGTAGCCCGACACAGGGTCGTCCTACTGAAGCTTTCTTT.

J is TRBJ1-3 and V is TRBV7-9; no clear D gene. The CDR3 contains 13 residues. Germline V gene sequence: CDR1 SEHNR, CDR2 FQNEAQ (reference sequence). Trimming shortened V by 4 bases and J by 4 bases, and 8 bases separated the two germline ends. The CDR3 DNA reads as TGTGCCAGCAGCTCGTCGACAGGAAACACCATATATTTT. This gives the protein CASSSSTGNTIYF.